Shown below are 18 T cell receptor beta chains from a single sample sequenced in a study of T cell repertoires in aging, cancer and after chemotherapy. Peripheral blood genomic DNA, not sorted cells or RNA, was the template. Multiplex touch-down PCR with TRB-A/B primers amplified rearranged V-D-J TRB sequences. TCRdb itself ran the multiplex PCR reads through MiXCR, one entry per CDR3 protein. The table records over 4,000 distinct CDR3 sequences, roughly 26% of them present only once. The material sequenced was blood. These receptors were taken from a human donor with a solid tumor.

This chain uses TRBV5-4 with TRBJ2-7, with 12 bases aligning to TRBD1. The V segment lost 3 bases and the J segment 6 bases; nucleotides outside the gene matches: 4. CDR1 and CDR2 from the germline V gene are SGHNT and YYREEE (reference sequence). The CDR3 has 14 residues. The CDR3 nucleotides are TGTGCCAGCAGCTCCGGGACAGGGGGCCTCGAGCAGTACTTC. Encoded protein: CASSSGTGGLEQYF.

This chain joins TRBV7-3 and TRBJ2-1, with D possibly TRBD2 on 5 matching bases. CDR1 is SGHTA and CDR2 is FQGTGA in the germline V gene. The CDR3 length is 15 residues. Trimming stripped 8 bases from V and 5 bases from J, with 19 bases between. The CDR3 nucleotides are TGTGCCAGCTCGCCAGGACTGCCACGAAACAATGAGCAGTTCTTC. Translation: CASSPGLPRNNEQFF. The full variable domain, its missing parts supplied by reference TRBV7-3 and TRBJ2-1, is GAGVSQTPSNKVTEKGKYVELRCDPISGHTALYWYRQSLGQGPEFLIYFQGTGAADDSGLPNDRFFAVRPEGSVSTLKIQRTERGDSAVYLCASSPGLPRNNEQFFGPGTRLTVL.

Regarding this clonotype: The junction shows a germline mismatch at one end, possibly a read error. V is TRBV11-2 and J is TRBJ1-2; D is uncertain. CDR3 length: 14 amino acids. Per germline, CDR1 SGHAT and CDR2 FQNNGV. Here the CDR3 DNA reads TGTGCCAGCAGCCTAGAGACGGGTCTCTATGGCTACACCTTC. Its protein product is CASSLETGLYGYTF.

This clonotype was seen once. The chain has TRBV13 and TRBJ1-1, with D perhaps matching TRBD1 (5 bases). Looked up from germline, CDR1 is PRHDT and CDR2 is FYEKMQ (reference sequence). This CDR3 spans 16 amino acids. Trimming pared 5 bases from V and 1 base from J, leaving 17 bases between. DNA of the CDR3: TGTGCCAGCAGCGTTGCTAGAGGGCAGGGGAACACTGAAGCTTTCTTT. It is translated as CASSVARGQGNTEAFF.

This clonotype appeared a few times. This chain uses TRBV5-6 with TRBJ1-6; a possible D gene is TRBD1 (5 bases). The ends were cut back, 1 base at V and 8 bases at J, with 19 bases in the middle. The CDR3 is made up of 17 amino acids. Germline V gene lookup returns CDR1 SGHDT and CDR2 YYEEEE. The CDR3 DNA follows: TGTGCCAGCAGCTTGATGGGGATACCCCGGGGCGATTCACCCCTCCACTTT. Translating it yields CASSLMGIPRGDSPLHF.

This clonotype was seen a handful of times. V and J are TRBV19 and TRBJ2-4; 7 bases are shared with TRBD1. Germline trimming cut 7 bases from V and 7 bases from J; bases unmatched to any gene: 4. CDR3 size: 12 residues. Germline V gives CDR1 LNHDA, CDR2 SQIVND (reference sequence). This CDR3 is CASTGQTNIQYF. Written as DNA, the CDR3 is TGTGCCAGTACGGGACAGACCAACATTCAGTACTTC.

CDR3: CASSLAGAYEQYF. CDR3 coding DNA: TGTGCCAGCAGTTTAGCAGGAGCCTACGAGCAGTACTTC. The V gene is TRBV12-3 or TRBV12-4, the J gene TRBJ2-7; D gene ambiguous. The CDR3 extends over 13 amino acids. V was clipped by 0 bases and J by 2 bases, with 5 bases between them.

Sample share makes this clonotype medium-sized (0.01 to 0.1%). The rearrangement links TRBV7-2 to TRBJ2-1; 7 bases line up with TRBD2. Trimming took 3 bases from V and 3 from J; bases not matched to a gene: 5. The germline CDR1 and CDR2 sequences are SGHTA and FQGNSA. This CDR3 is 15 amino acids long. The CDR3 DNA reads TGTGCCAGCAGCTTTGGGTGGGGGGGCTACAATGAGCAGTTCTTC. Residues: CASSFGWGGYNEQFF.

This clonotype was seen more than once but under ten times. This chain joins TRBV5-5 and TRBJ1-1; TRBD1 aligns across 7 bases. J was trimmed by 0 bases and V by 0 bases; bases with no gene match: 2. This CDR3 spans 15 amino acids. The germline CDR1 and CDR2 sequences are SGHKS and YYEKEE (reference sequence). This CDR3 is CASSLVGQLNTEAFF. CDR3 coding DNA: TGTGCCAGCAGCTTGGTGGGACAGTTGAACACTGAAGCTTTCTTT. The whole variable domain, filled in from reference TRBV5-5 and TRBJ1-1, reads DAGVTQSPTHLIKTRGQQVTLRCSPISGHKSVSWYQQVLGQGPQFIFQYYEKEERGRGNFPDRFSARQFPNYSSELNVNALLLGDSALYLCASSLVGQLNTEAFFGQGTRLTVV.

This clonotype has more than one count but fewer than ten. The chain carries TRBV6-4 and TRBJ1-5, with no clear D. V was clipped by 5 bases and J by 0 bases, with 5 bases between them. Germline V lookup: CDR1 MRHNA, CDR2 SNTAGT. The CDR3 spans 13 residues. This CDR3 is CASSWYSNQPQHF. DNA for the CDR3: TGTGCCAGCAGTTGGTATAGCAATCAGCCCCAGCATTTT.

This clonotype was seen a few times. This sequence joins TRBV7-9 and TRBJ2-2; D gene uncertain. The V gene's germline CDR1 is SEHNR and CDR2 FQNEAQ (reference sequence). The CDR3 runs to 14 residues. V lost 5 bases to trimming and J lost 6 bases, with 13 bases between them. The CDR3 here is CASSPHVLAGELFF. The CDR3 DNA reads as TGTGCCAGCAGCCCACACGTTCTCGCCGGGGAGCTGTTTTTT.

The chain recombines TRBV6-5 with TRBJ2-6, with D hard to call. The CDR3 spans 15 residues. Trimming left V 9 bases short and J 0 bases short, with 12 bases between. Germline assignment: CDR1 MNHEY and CDR2 SVGAGI. Here the CDR3 DNA reads TGTGCCAGATGTGGACGGACCTCTGGGGCCAACGTCCTGACTTTC. Translated, it gives CARCGRTSGANVLTF.

This clonotype showed up just a few times. This sequence joins TRBV7-2 and TRBJ1-1; D perhaps matches TRBD1 (5 bases). CDR1 SGHTA and CDR2 FQGNSA come from the germline V gene. V lost 3 bases to trimming and J lost 2 bases, with 7 bases between them. There are 13 residues in the CDR3. CDR3 residues: CASSFRENTEAFF. CDR3 coding DNA: TGTGCCAGCAGCTTCAGGGAAAACACTGAAGCTTTCTTT. Full variable domain (rest looked up from reference TRBV7-2 and TRBJ1-1): GAGVSQSPSNKVTEKGKDVELRCDPISGHTALYWYRQSLGQGLEFLIYFQGNSAPDKSGLPSDRFSAERTGGSVSTLTIQRTQQEDSAVYLCASSFRENTEAFFGQGTRLTVV.

V is TRBV19 and J is TRBJ2-5; TRBD2 aligns across 11 bases. The CDR3 runs 14 residues. V gave up 5 bases and J gave up 5 bases; unmatched junction bases: 4. Germline V gives CDR1 LNHDA, CDR2 SQIVND (reference sequence). The CDR3 reads CASSVTSGTETQYF. CDR3 sequence (DNA): TGTGCCAGTAGTGTGACTAGCGGGACGGAGACCCAGTACTTC.

CDR3 region: CSATGTSGRNEQFF. In DNA, the CDR3 is TGCAGTGCGACCGGGACTAGCGGGAGGAATGAGCAGTTCTTC. This chain links TRBV20-1 with TRBJ2-1; TRBD2 matches at 15 bases. Germline CDR1 and CDR2: DFQATT and SNEGSKA (reference sequence). The V segment lost 6 bases and the J segment 7 bases; nucleotides outside the gene matches: 4. CDR3 length equals 14 residues.

In this sample, this clonotype turned up a few times. This sequence joins TRBV19 and TRBJ2-7; D is perhaps TRBD1 (6 bases). This CDR3 has 14 amino acids. Germline lookup yields CDR1 LNHDA and CDR2 SQIVND (reference sequence). V was clipped by 2 bases and J by 3 bases, with 11 bases between them. CDR3 sequence: CASSIRTAVYEQYF. The CDR3, as DNA: TGTGCCAGTAGTATACGGACAGCCGTCTACGAGCAGTACTTC.

This clonotype was detected only a few times. The chain recombines TRBV24-1 with TRBJ1-1; tentatively, D is TRBD1 (5 bases). Germline values: CDR1 KGHDR, CDR2 SFDVKD. V was shortened by 7 bases and J by 6 bases, with 20 bases between the two germline ends. CDR3 length: 15 residues. The CDR3: CATSLAGTGPSEAFF. CDR3 sequence (DNA): TGTGCCACCAGCCTCGCAGGGACGGGGCCGTCTGAAGCTTTCTTT.

The J gene is TRBJ2-7, the V gene TRBV20-1; 12 bases match TRBD2. CDR3 length: 13 residues. In germline, CDR1 is DFQATT, CDR2 SNEGSKA (reference sequence). The trim removed 4 bases at V and 6 bases at J, leaving 4 bases unmatched. The CDR3 sequence: CSATSGGDLEQYF. The CDR3 region has the DNA TGCAGTGCTACTAGCGGGGGGGATCTCGAGCAGTACTTC.